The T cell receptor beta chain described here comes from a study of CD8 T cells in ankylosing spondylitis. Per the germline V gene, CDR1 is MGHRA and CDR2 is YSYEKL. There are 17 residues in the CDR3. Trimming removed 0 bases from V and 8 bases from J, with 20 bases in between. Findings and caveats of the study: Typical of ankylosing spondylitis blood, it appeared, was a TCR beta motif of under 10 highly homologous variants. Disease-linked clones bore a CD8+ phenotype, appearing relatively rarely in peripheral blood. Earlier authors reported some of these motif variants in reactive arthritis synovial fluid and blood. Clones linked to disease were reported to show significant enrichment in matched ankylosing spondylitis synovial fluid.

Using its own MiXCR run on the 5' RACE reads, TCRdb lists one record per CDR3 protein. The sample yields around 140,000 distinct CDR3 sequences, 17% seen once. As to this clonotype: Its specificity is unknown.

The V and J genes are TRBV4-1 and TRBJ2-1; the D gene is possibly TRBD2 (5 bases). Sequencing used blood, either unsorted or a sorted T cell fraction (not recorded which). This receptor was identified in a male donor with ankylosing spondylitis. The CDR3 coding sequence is TGCGCCAGCAGCCAAGAATTTTGGGAGACCCCAGGCCATGAGCAGTTCTTC. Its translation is CASSQEFWETPGHEQFF.